Following are 32 T cell receptor beta chains from one sample sequenced in a study of blood T cell repertoires in COVID-19. The assay was immunoSEQ multiplex PCR, and TCRdb's table has in-frame clones only and misses some. The table shows 150,000 to 200,000 clones, with 85% to 90% occurring only once. Sequenced sample: peripheral blood. All receptors come from a woman aged 55 to 70 with COVID-19, enrolled during active disease.

The V and J genes are TRBV11-2 and TRBJ1-2; D gene ambiguous. The germline CDR1 and CDR2 sequences are SGHAT and FQNNGV. CDR3 length: 15 residues. Trimming took 1 base from V and 4 from J, leaving 13 bases between them. The CDR3 region has the DNA TGTGCCAGCAGCTTAGTCCCGGACTCCTCCTATGGCTACACCTTC. The encoded protein is CASSLVPDSSYGYTF.

V gene TRBV15 combines with J gene TRBJ2-7, with D uncertain. V was shortened by 0 bases and J by 5 bases, with 14 bases between the two germline ends. Germline loops: CDR1 LNHNV, CDR2 YYDKDF (reference sequence). The CDR3 has 15 amino acids. The CDR3 DNA is TGTGCCACCAGCAGAGACCTCGGCCTCAGGAACGAGCAGTACTTC. This encodes CATSRDLGLRNEQYF. The whole variable domain, filled in from reference TRBV15 and TRBJ2-7, reads DAMVIQNPRYQVTQFGKPVTLSCSQTLNHNVMYWYQQKSSQAPKLLFHYYDKDFNNEADTPDNFQSRRPNTSFCFLDIRSPGLGDTAMYLCATSRDLGLRNEQYFGPGTRLTVT.

The chain links TRBV7-9 to TRBJ1-1; 8 positions agree with TRBD1. Trimming took 2 bases from V and 6 from J; bases not matched to a gene: 5. Germline loops: CDR1 SEHNR, CDR2 FQNEAQ (reference sequence). This CDR3 is 14 amino acids long. CDR3 bases: TGTGCCAGCAGCTTACCCGGACAGGGCTCTGAAGCTTTCTTT. Encoded protein: CASSLPGQGSEAFF.

J is TRBJ2-7 and V is TRBV4-1; D might be TRBD1 (6 bases). Germline CDR1 MGHRA, CDR2 YSYEKL. The CDR3 contains 16 residues. Trimming took 4 bases from V and 5 from J, leaving 21 bases between them. The CDR3 spells CASSPEGDGRRNEQYF. CDR3 DNA: TGCGCCAGCAGCCCCGAGGGGGATGGACGTCGTAACGAGCAGTACTTC.

V gene TRBV24-1 combines with J gene TRBJ2-1; weak D call: TRBD2 (5 bases). Deletions cut 5 bases from V and 2 bases from J, with 12 bases between. This CDR3 is built from 15 residues. The germline CDR1 and CDR2 sequences are KGHDR and SFDVKD. CDR3 coding DNA: TGTGCCACCAGTGCTCTCGGGAAGGCCTACAATGAGCAGTTCTTC. Translated: CATSALGKAYNEQFF.

J is TRBJ1-1 and V is TRBV4-2; D is perhaps TRBD1 (5 bases). V was clipped by 8 bases and J by 3 bases, with 13 bases between them. The CDR3 runs 13 residues. Germline CDR1 LGHNA, CDR2 YNFKEQ. For the CDR3, the DNA is TGTGCCAGCGCGGGGCAGAGATACACTGAAGCTTTCTTT. Residues: CASAGQRYTEAFF.

The V gene is TRBV15, the J gene TRBJ2-7; TRBD1 matches at 10 bases. CDR1 is LNHNV and CDR2 is YYDKDF in the germline V gene (reference sequence). This CDR3 spans 15 amino acids. V shed 1 base, J shed 6 bases, and the junction held 6 bases outside the gene matches. The CDR3 sequence is CATSRGRDRGTEQYF. The CDR3 DNA sequence: TGTGCCACCAGCAGAGGTCGGGACAGGGGAACCGAGCAGTACTTC.

The V call is TRBV9, the J call TRBJ2-3, with 9 bases lining up with TRBD1. The trim removed 0 bases at V and 0 bases at J, leaving 2 bases unmatched. In germline, CDR1 is SGDLS, CDR2 YYNGEE. The CDR3 extends over 16 amino acids. In DNA, the CDR3 is TGTGCCAGCAGCGTAGGGGGGACAGGGAGCACAGATACGCAGTATTTT. It yields the protein CASSVGGTGSTDTQYF.

This clone was recorded only once. This chain's CDR3 is CASSQTGRETQYF. In DNA form, the CDR3 reads TGTGCCAGCAGCCAGACAGGGAGAGAGACCCAGTACTTC. This chain connects TRBV3-1 (or the pseudogene TRBV3-2) to TRBJ2-5, with 7 nucleotides matching TRBD1. Germline CDR1 is LGHDT and CDR2 is YNNKEL (reference sequence). V shed 3 bases and J 4 bases; nucleotides not matched to a gene: 2. CDR3 length: 13 amino acids.

CDR3 loop: CASSPTRASGELFF. The CDR3 coding sequence is TGTGCCAGCAGCCCGACTAGGGCGTCAGGGGAGCTGTTTTTT. The chain recombines TRBV7-2 with TRBJ2-2; possibly TRBD2 for D (6 bases). The CDR3 runs to 14 residues. Germline values: CDR1 SGHTA, CDR2 FQGNSA. Trimming pared 5 bases from V and 8 bases from J, leaving 15 bases between.

Comment on this clone: This specimen includes other DNA sequences encoding the same CDR3. This CDR3 is CASSSDRNTEAFF. The CDR3, as DNA: TGTGCCAGCAGTTCTGACAGGAACACTGAAGCTTTCTTT. The chain links TRBV7-2 to TRBJ1-1, with a weak D call TRBD1 (5 bases). CDR1 and CDR2 (germline): SGHTA, FQGNSA. The CDR3 runs 13 residues. Between the trimmed V and J ends, which lost 6 bases and 1 base, there was a span of 9 bases.

The chain couples TRBV30 to TRBJ2-2; the match to TRBD1 covers 9 bases. Trimming took 3 bases from V and 3 from J; bases not matched to a gene: 2. There are 14 residues in the CDR3. Germline V gene sequence: CDR1 GTSNPN, CDR2 SVGIG (reference sequence). As DNA, the CDR3 is TGTGCCTGGAGGGGACAGGGATACACCGGGGAGCTGTTTTTT. It encodes CAWRGQGYTGELFF.

The chain joins TRBV5-4 to TRBJ1-6; maybe TRBD1 (5 bases). The CDR3 totals 16 residues. Trimming pared 4 bases from V and 0 bases from J, leaving 11 bases between. Germline values: CDR1 SGHNT, CDR2 YYREEE (reference sequence). In nucleotides, the CDR3 is TGTGCCAGCAGCCGGGGGGGTAGCTCCTATAATTCACCCCTCCACTTT. This encodes CASSRGGSSYNSPLHF.

This sequence joins TRBV11-2 and TRBJ2-1; TRBD2 matches at 13 bases. The germline gives CDR1 SGHAT, CDR2 FQNNGV. This CDR3 region has 18 residues. With V trimmed by 5 bases and J by 0 bases, 7 bases remained unmatched. CDR3 in DNA: TGTGCCAGCAGCCTGACTAGCGGGAGGCTTAGCTCCTACAATGAGCAGTTCTTC. This translates into CASSLTSGRLSSYNEQFF.

The chain joins TRBV10-1 to TRBJ1-2; D possibly corresponds to TRBD1 (5 bases). The CDR3 covers 13 residues. Per germline, CDR1 WNHNN and CDR2 SYGVQD (reference sequence). V was clipped by 4 bases and J by 4 bases, with 10 bases between them. The CDR3 nucleotides read TGCGCCAGCAGTGGGCCCGGGGGCTATGGCTACACCTTC. Its translation: CASSGPGGYGYTF.

This clone was counted once. The rearrangement joins TRBV6-1 to TRBJ2-4, with a tentative D call TRBD1 (6 bases). The germline V gene has CDR1 MNHNS and CDR2 SASEGT. V was cut by 0 bases and J by 6 bases, with 9 bases left in between. The CDR3 consists of 14 residues. The CDR3 loop is CASSEARTANIQYF. The CDR3 DNA reads as TGTGCCAGCAGTGAAGCCCGGACAGCAAACATTCAGTACTTC.

The sample holds one count of this clone. The V call is TRBV19, the J call TRBJ2-7; tentative D call: TRBD1 (6 bases). The CDR3 has 13 residues. Looked up from germline, CDR1 is LNHDA and CDR2 is SQIVND (reference sequence). Trimming cost V 3 bases and J 7 bases, with 13 bases left between them. The CDR3 nucleotides are TGTGCCAGTAGTATTTACAGGGAAAGGGAGCAGTACTTC. Protein: CASSIYREREQYF.

This clone was seen a single time. The chain is built from TRBV27 and TRBJ1-5, with D possibly TRBD1 on 5 matching bases. The CDR3 consists of 15 residues. Germline CDR1 and CDR2: MNHEY and SMNVEV (reference sequence). Between the trimmed V and J ends, which lost 4 bases and 5 bases, there was a span of 15 bases. Written as DNA, the CDR3 is TGTGCCAGCAGTTCGATGCCAGGGTTGCATCAGCCCCAGCATTTT. It translates to CASSSMPGLHQPQHF.

V gene TRBV28 combines with J gene TRBJ1-1, with no clear D. The germline gives CDR1 MDHEN, CDR2 SYDVKM. This CDR3 contains 16 residues. V was pared by 6 bases and J by 6 bases, with 23 bases between. CDR3 sequence (DNA): TGTGCCAGCAGCCTCGCGGGGTCACACTCAAGGGCTGAAGCTTTCTTT. This codes for CASSLAGSHSRAEAFF.

V usage is TRBV6-2 or TRBV6-3 and J usage is TRBJ2-7; 8 nucleotides agree with TRBD2. Trimming at V came to 4 bases and at J to 3 bases, leaving 11 bases not matched to a gene. The CDR3 contains 16 residues. CDR1 is MNHEY and CDR2 is SVGEGT in the germline V gene. The CDR3 spells CASSSLAGLMYYEQYF. CDR3 nucleotides: TGTGCCAGCAGTTCCTTAGCGGGATTGATGTACTACGAGCAGTACTTC.

This clone was seen just once. The rearrangement uses TRBV24-1 and TRBJ2-5; 7 positions match TRBD1. The CDR3 extends over 15 amino acids. V lost 4 bases, J lost 0 bases, and 4 bases stayed unmatched. Germline V CDR1 and CDR2: KGHDR, SFDVKD. CDR3 nucleotide sequence: TGTGCCACCAGTGACTCTGACAGGGACCAAGAGACCCAGTACTTC. It specifies CATSDSDRDQETQYF.

The chain joins TRBV18 to TRBJ1-4; no definite D call. Trimming left V 4 bases short and J 7 bases short, with 10 bases between. The CDR3 runs 13 residues. Germline values: CDR1 KGHSH, CDR2 LQKENI. CDR3 sequence (DNA): TGTGCCAGCTCACTGGGAGGGAGTGAAAAACTGTTTTTT. Its translation is CASSLGGSEKLFF.

This chain links TRBV19 with TRBJ2-2; the D is unclear. The V and J ends lost 0 bases and 3 bases respectively, with 11 bases between them. The CDR3 has 16 residues. In germline, CDR1 is LNHDA, CDR2 SQIVND (reference sequence). CDR3 nucleotide sequence: TGTGCCAGTAGTATAGATGAACAGTTCTACACCGGGGAGCTGTTTTTT. Translated: CASSIDEQFYTGELFF.

The V call is TRBV2, the J call TRBJ1-6, with a weak D call TRBD1 (6 bases). CDR1 SNHLY and CDR2 FYNNEI come from the germline V gene. CDR3 size: 15 residues. V was trimmed by 3 bases and J by 1 base, leaving 7 bases between them. Here the CDR3 reads CASSDRGSYNSPLHF. The CDR3 DNA reads TGTGCCAGCAGTGACAGGGGTTCCTATAATTCACCCCTCCACTTT. The variable domain in full, with the rest retrieved from reference TRBV2 and TRBJ1-6, is EPEVTQTPSHQVTQMGQEVILRCVPISNHLYFYWYRQILGQKVEFLVSFYNNEISEKSEIFDDQFSVERPDGSNFTLKIRSTKLEDSAMYFCASSDRGSYNSPLHFGNGTRLTVT.

The chain uses TRBV7-9 and TRBJ2-7, with 9 bases identical to TRBD1. The CDR3 runs to 16 residues. CDR1 and CDR2 (germline): SEHNR, FQNEAQ (reference sequence). Trimming cost V 1 base and J 5 bases; bases outside gene matches: 9. CDR3 coding DNA: TGTGCCAGCAGCTTAGACCCGGGACAGGGAGCTCACGAGCAGTACTTC. It specifies CASSLDPGQGAHEQYF.

This sequence joins TRBV27 and TRBJ2-1, with a tentative D call TRBD1 (6 bases). The V and J ends lost 8 bases and 4 bases respectively, with 18 bases between them. The CDR3 has 15 residues. The germline gives CDR1 MNHEY, CDR2 SMNVEV (reference sequence). The CDR3 nucleotides are TGTGCCAGCTACAGCGTCAGGGGCCTATACAATGAGCAGTTCTTC. Amino acids: CASYSVRGLYNEQFF.

The J gene is TRBJ1-2, the V gene TRBV7-9, with 8 bases identical to TRBD1. CDR3 length: 18 residues. Germline CDR1 and CDR2: SEHNR and FQNEAQ (reference sequence). The V segment lost 5 bases and the J segment 4 bases; nucleotides outside the gene matches: 18. The CDR3, as DNA: TGTGCCAGCAGCCGCGTGGAAACAGGGGGGCTTGGGAGCTATGGCTACACCTTC. Its protein is CASSRVETGGLGSYGYTF.

This rearrangement joins TRBV11-2 to TRBJ2-7; 8 bases are a match to TRBD1. The CDR3 totals 14 residues. Germline-derived CDR1 and CDR2 are SGHAT and FQNNGV. V lost 1 base, J lost 6 bases, and 5 bases stayed unmatched. In DNA form, the CDR3 reads TGTGCCAGCAGCTTAGGCCAGGGGGCGGCCGAGCAGTACTTC. Its protein is CASSLGQGAAEQYF.

V gene TRBV24-1 combines with J gene TRBJ2-3, with 9 bases lining up with TRBD2. This CDR3 is built from 19 residues. V was clipped by 4 bases and J by 4 bases; unmatched bases: 17. CDR1 KGHDR and CDR2 SFDVKD come from the germline V gene. The chain's CDR3 is CATSESSGMLSVGADTQYF. CDR3 bases: TGTGCCACCAGTGAATCTAGCGGGATGCTCTCCGTCGGGGCAGATACGCAGTATTTT.

The chain is built from TRBV28 and TRBJ2-4, with TRBD1 matching over 8 bases. V shed 5 bases, J shed 4 bases, and the junction held 4 bases outside the gene matches. CDR1 is MDHEN and CDR2 is SYDVKM in the germline V gene. This CDR3 contains 14 residues. The CDR3 region is CASSPDREKNIQYF. The CDR3 DNA reads as TGTGCCAGCAGTCCGGACAGGGAAAAAAACATTCAGTACTTC.

The chain combines TRBV9 with TRBJ2-1; 12 nucleotides line up with TRBD2. The CDR3 spans 15 residues. Germline CDR1 is SGDLS and CDR2 is YYNGEE. V lost 2 bases to trimming and J lost 9 bases; unmatched junction nucleotides: 6. The CDR3 spells CASSVRTSGILEQFF. The CDR3 nucleotides read TGTGCCAGCAGCGTCCGGACTAGCGGGATACTTGAGCAGTTCTTC.

The rearrangement joins TRBV10-1 to TRBJ1-1; 7 bases line up with TRBD1. V shed 6 bases and J 5 bases; nucleotides not matched to a gene: 3. This CDR3 spans 12 amino acids. Germline CDR1 and CDR2: WNHNN and SYGVQD (reference sequence). The CDR3 spells CASSAGQTEAFF. The CDR3 DNA follows: TGCGCCAGCAGCGCGGGACAGACTGAAGCTTTCTTT.